This is a list of T cell receptor beta chains from one sample in a study of vaccination effects on CD4 cells after COVID-19. Their antigens are not known. Only in-frame clones appear in the TCRdb table, and some are missing; sequencing was by immunoSEQ multiplex PCR. The data show 55,000 to 70,000 clones, with around 81% seen just once and under 3% held by the top ten. Sequenced material: CD4+ T cells from PBMCs cultured with HCoV-229E spike peptides, taken before COVID-19 vaccination. All receptors derive from a human donor who received a COVID-19 vaccine. The CDR3 runs from the conserved cysteine through the conserved F or W. The order of the fields is CDR3 length, V gene, J gene, clone size, D gene, CDR3 protein, CDR3 DNA. A D gene is named only where the DNA matches it firmly. A row's size may be missing; if present it is once, few, many or a size class.

CDR3 length: 16; V gene: TRBV4-3; J gene: TRBJ2-3; clone size: .; D gene: TRBD1; CDR3 protein: CASSQRGQGSTDTQYF; CDR3 DNA: TGCGCCAGCAGCCAAAGGGGACAGGGGAGCACAGATACGCAGTATTTT
CDR3 length: 14; V gene: TRBV3-1/TRBV3-2; J gene: TRBJ2-6; clone size: .; D gene: .; CDR3 protein: CASKAGVGANVLTF; CDR3 DNA: TGTGCCAGCAAAGCAGGGGTCGGGGCCAACGTCCTGACTTTC
CDR3 length: 14; V gene: TRBV6-2/TRBV6-3; J gene: TRBJ2-1; clone size: few; D gene: .; CDR3 protein: CASSYSHGGNEQFF; CDR3 DNA: TGTGCCAGCAGTTACTCCCATGGGGGAAATGAGCAGTTCTTC
CDR3 length: 15; V gene: TRBV7-2; J gene: TRBJ1-1; clone size: .; D gene: .; CDR3 protein: CASAVQGLQNTEAFF; CDR3 DNA: TGTGCCAGCGCCGTCCAGGGACTGCAGAACACTGAAGCTTTCTTT
CDR3 length: 13; V gene: TRBV29-1; J gene: TRBJ1-2; clone size: .; D gene: .; CDR3 protein: CSAIQAPDYGYTF; CDR3 DNA: TGCAGCGCCATACAAGCACCCGACTATGGCTACACCTTC
CDR3 length: 11; V gene: TRBV3-1/TRBV3-2; J gene: TRBJ2-5; clone size: .; D gene: .; CDR3 protein: CASSQVETQYF; CDR3 DNA: TGTGCCAGCAGCCAAGTAGAGACCCAGTACTTC
CDR3 length: 15; V gene: TRBV2; J gene: TRBJ1-5; clone size: once; D gene: TRBD1; CDR3 protein: CASSDRGLGNQPQHF; CDR3 DNA: TGTGCCAGCAGTGACAGGGGGCTAGGCAATCAGCCCCAGCATTTT
CDR3 length: 15; V gene: TRBV24-1; J gene: TRBJ1-2; clone size: .; D gene: TRBD1; CDR3 protein: CATSDPGQGRDGYTF; CDR3 DNA: TGTGCCACCAGTGATCCTGGACAGGGTAGGGATGGCTACACCTTC
CDR3 length: 17; V gene: TRBV5-8; J gene: TRBJ2-3; clone size: .; D gene: TRBD2; CDR3 protein: CASPRPPGTSVTDTQYF; CDR3 DNA: TGTGCCAGCCCCCGACCGCCTGGGACTAGTGTGACAGATACGCAGTATTTT
CDR3 length: 14; V gene: TRBV6-2/TRBV6-3; J gene: TRBJ1-5; clone size: .; D gene: .; CDR3 protein: CASSYSAPNQPQHF; CDR3 DNA: TGTGCCAGCAGTTACTCGGCGCCCAATCAGCCCCAGCATTTT
CDR3 length: 16; V gene: TRBV5-1; J gene: TRBJ1-2; clone size: .; D gene: .; CDR3 protein: CASSLNRDTTNYGYTF; CDR3 DNA: TGCGCCAGCAGCTTAAACCGGGACACCACTAACTATGGCTACACCTTC
CDR3 length: 18; V gene: TRBV24-1; J gene: TRBJ2-5; clone size: .; D gene: TRBD1; CDR3 protein: CATSDPANPGQGRETQYF; CDR3 DNA: TGTGCCACCAGTGATCCAGCGAATCCGGGACAGGGGCGGGAGACCCAGTACTTC
CDR3 length: 16; V gene: TRBV19; J gene: TRBJ1-5; clone size: .; D gene: .; CDR3 protein: CASSPIDRGGNQPQHF; CDR3 DNA: TGTGCCAGTAGCCCTATCGACCGGGGCGGCAATCAGCCCCAGCATTTT
CDR3 length: 17; V gene: TRBV18; J gene: TRBJ1-3; clone size: .; D gene: .; CDR3 protein: CASSPDVLSASGNTIYF; CDR3 DNA: TGTGCCAGCTCACCAGACGTGCTCAGTGCCTCTGGAAACACCATATATTTT
CDR3 length: 14; V gene: TRBV9; J gene: TRBJ2-1; clone size: .; D gene: TRBD2; CDR3 protein: CASSVATAGLWQFF; CDR3 DNA: TGTGCCAGCAGCGTAGCAACAGCGGGGCTGTGGCAGTTCTTC
CDR3 length: 13; V gene: TRBV6-5; J gene: TRBJ2-3; clone size: few; D gene: .; CDR3 protein: CASSTDSTDTQYF; CDR3 DNA: TGTGCCAGCAGTACCGACAGCACAGATACGCAGTATTTT